Below, 26 T cell receptor beta chains from the same sample are listed, as sequenced in a study of Graves' ophthalmopathy and Graves' hyperthyroidism. The TCR beta CDR3 regions underwent amplification from RNA transcripts. The library came from an HTBI-primed first-round RT-PCR and a second-round multiplex PCR. Each CDR3 protein is one row after TCRdb ran MiXCR on the multiplex PCR reads. The profile shows 360,000 or so distinct CDR3 sequences, approximately 20% of them singletons. Sequenced material: peripheral blood. These receptors were obtained from a woman between 18 and 29 years old with Graves' ophthalmopathy.

Concerning this clonotype itself: It may be a read error: a sequence one base away is much more abundant. The chain carries TRBV6-1 and TRBJ1-5, with 7 bases identical to TRBD1. This CDR3 comprises 14 residues. Germline lookup yields CDR1 MNHNS and CDR2 SASEGT. The V segment lost 10 bases and the J segment 3 bases; nucleotides outside the gene matches: 9. The CDR3 coding sequence is TGTGCCATCCGGACAGGCTATATCAATCAGCCCCAGCATTTT. Its protein is CAIRTGYINQPQHF.

This clonotype came up many times. The chain employs TRBV27 and TRBJ2-3; D unresolved. Germline CDR1 reads MNHEY; CDR2 reads SMNVEV (reference sequence). V was cut by 0 bases and J by 6 bases, with 4 bases left in between. The CDR3 spans 12 residues. The CDR3, as DNA: TGTGCCAGCAGTTTATCCAGGGATACGCAGTATTTT. Translation: CASSLSRDTQYF.

This clonotype was seen at least ten times. The chain links TRBV12-3 or TRBV12-4 to TRBJ2-7; D may be TRBD2 (6 bases). Trimming left V 7 bases short and J 0 bases short, with 13 bases between. CDR3 size: 14 residues. This CDR3 reads CASTLGSPSYEQYF. Written as DNA, the CDR3 is TGTGCCAGCACCCTCGGGAGCCCCTCCTACGAGCAGTACTTC.

This clonotype occurred once. The chain employs TRBV6-1 and TRBJ1-5, with TRBD1 matching over 7 bases. J was trimmed by 3 bases and V by 2 bases; bases with no gene match: 7. From germline, CDR1 is MNHNS and CDR2 SASEGT. This CDR3 region has 16 residues. The CDR3 sequence: CASSELAGGANQPQHF. As DNA, the CDR3 is TGTGCCAGCAGTGAATTGGCAGGGGGGGCCAATCAGCCCCAGCATTTT.

This clonotype occurred many times. The J gene is TRBJ2-7, the V gene TRBV6-1, with D hard to call. This CDR3 region has 16 residues. CDR1 and CDR2 (germline): MNHNS, SASEGT. Trimming removed 7 bases from V and 0 bases from J, with 19 bases in between. The CDR3: CASNRSPPFNSYEQYF. CDR3 nucleotides: TGTGCCAGCAATCGATCGCCTCCCTTTAACTCCTACGAGCAGTACTTC.

The sample holds many counts of this clonotype. The chain employs TRBV12-3 or TRBV12-4 and TRBJ2-7; D might be TRBD2 (7 bases). V was trimmed by 6 bases and J by 6 bases, leaving 18 bases between them. The CDR3 spans 14 residues. CDR3 amino acids: CASRPAPRGAEQYF. In DNA form, the CDR3 reads TGTGCCAGCAGGCCCGCCCCTCGGGGGGCCGAGCAGTACTTC.

This clonotype occurred many times. The rearrangement links TRBV7-2 to TRBJ2-7; tentatively, D is TRBD2 (5 bases). Germline CDR1 is SGHTA and CDR2 is FQGNSA. The CDR3 is 13 residues long. With 6 bases removed from V and 3 bases from J, the gap between germline ends came to 12 bases. CDR3 sequence reads: CASRRKGSYEQYF. The DNA of the CDR3 is TGTGCCAGCAGGCGTAAAGGGAGCTACGAGCAGTACTTC.

The CDR3 protein is CASSPPATRLAGAETQYF. The CDR3, as DNA: TGTGCCAGCAGTCCACCCGCGACCCGACTAGCAGGGGCGGAGACCCAGTACTTC. The chain couples TRBV6-2 or TRBV6-3 to TRBJ2-5, with D tentatively TRBD2 (7 bases). This CDR3 has 18 amino acids. The germline V gene encodes CDR1 MNHEY and CDR2 SVGEGT. V was pared by 5 bases and J by 5 bases, with 27 bases between.

This clonotype was counted ten times or more. This chain links TRBV14 with TRBJ2-3, with TRBD2 as a possible D gene (6 bases). Looked up from germline, CDR1 is SGHDN and CDR2 is FVKESK. The CDR3 runs 12 residues. V dropped 4 bases and J dropped 7 bases, with 9 bases sitting between them. The CDR3 protein is CASSLGTYTQYF. The CDR3 region has the DNA TGTGCCAGCAGCCTCGGGACTTATACGCAGTATTTT.

This clonotype was observed many times. The chain couples TRBV19 to TRBJ1-5, with TRBD1 as a possible D gene (6 bases). CDR1 is LNHDA, CDR2 SQIVND, per germline (reference sequence). Trimming took 10 bases from V and 7 from J, leaving 20 bases between them. The CDR3 loop spans 14 amino acids. CDR3 residues: CATGGTHLSQPQHF. The CDR3 DNA is TGTGCCACCGGCGGGACACATCTTTCCCAGCCCCAGCATTTT.

The rearrangement uses TRBV4-1 and TRBJ2-7, with 7 bases matching TRBD1. Germline V lookup: CDR1 MGHRA, CDR2 YSYEKL. V shed 0 bases and J 6 bases; nucleotides not matched to a gene: 8. The CDR3 loop spans 15 amino acids. The CDR3 coding sequence is TGCGCCAGCAGCCAAGAAGACAGGGACGGCCTCGAGCAGTACTTC. This gives the protein CASSQEDRDGLEQYF.

This clonotype was seen at least ten times. CDR3 residues: CASSPLGTGGNQPQHF. CDR3 sequence (DNA): TGTGCCAGCTCACCATTAGGGACGGGTGGCAATCAGCCCCAGCATTTT. The gene calls are TRBV18 and TRBJ1-5; D may be TRBD1 (5 bases). The germline gives CDR1 KGHSH, CDR2 LQKENI. Deletions cut 2 bases from V and 2 bases from J, with 13 bases between. The CDR3 totals 16 residues. The variable domain in full, with the rest retrieved from reference TRBV18 and TRBJ1-5, is NAGVMQNPRHLVRRRGQEARLRCSPMKGHSHVYWYRQLPEEGLKFMVYLQKENIIDESGMPKERFSAEFPKEGPSILRIQQVVRGDSAAYFCASSPLGTGGNQPQHFGDGTRLSIL.

The chain joins TRBV15 to TRBJ1-1; D uncertain. Trimming shortened V by 6 bases and J by 1 base, and 15 bases separated the two germline ends. The CDR3 sequence is 15 residues long. Germline CDR1 and CDR2: LNHNV and YYDKDF (reference sequence). CDR3 nucleotide sequence: TGTGCCACCAGTAACGGTAGGCCCCAGAACACTGAAGCTTTCTTT. Translation: CATSNGRPQNTEAFF.

At least ten counts were recorded for this clonotype. This sequence joins TRBV12-3 or TRBV12-4 and TRBJ1-2, with 7 bases that match TRBD1. This CDR3 has 15 amino acids. The junction had 9 bases not matched to a gene; V was cut back by 3 bases and J by 5 bases. CDR3 DNA: TGTGCCAGCAGTTTGCTGACAGGGTCGGGGTATGGCTACACCTTC. The encoded protein is CASSLLTGSGYGYTF.

There are many counts of this clonotype. This chain connects TRBV7-2 to TRBJ1-6; TRBD1 matches at 10 bases. Germline CDR1 and CDR2: SGHTA and FQGNSA. Trimming at V came to 3 bases and at J to 9 bases, leaving 5 bases not matched to a gene. CDR3 size: 15 residues. The CDR3 nucleotides are TGTGCCAGCAGCTTGCGACAGGGGGCCTTTTCACCCCTCCACTTT. This sequence encodes CASSLRQGAFSPLHF.

CDR3 DNA: TGCAGTGCTGGGAGGGACAACTCCTACGAGCAGTACTTC. Its protein product is CSAGRDNSYEQYF. This chain uses TRBV20-1 with TRBJ2-7; TRBD2 might be the D (7 bases). The CDR3 consists of 13 residues. Per the germline V gene, CDR1 is DFQATT and CDR2 is SNEGSKA (reference sequence). The V and J ends lost 5 bases and 0 bases respectively, with 11 bases between them.

This clonotype was recorded once. This sequence joins TRBV28 and TRBJ2-7; no firm D call. CDR3 length: 15 amino acids. Germline CDR1 MDHEN, CDR2 SYDVKM. V gave up 3 bases and J gave up 3 bases, with 15 bases separating them. CDR3 nucleotides: TGTGCCAGCAGTTTTGGTCCCAACCGGCGCTACGAGCAGTACTTC. It yields the protein CASSFGPNRRYEQYF.

The rearrangement uses TRBV12-3 or TRBV12-4 and TRBJ2-7; 9 nucleotides match TRBD2. J was trimmed by 6 bases and V by 6 bases; bases with no gene match: 15. The CDR3 has 16 residues. In nucleotides, the CDR3 is TGTGCCAGCAGAATAGCGGGAGCCTCCCTCCTTGGCGAGCAGTACTTC. Its protein is CASRIAGASLLGEQYF.

Ten or more counts support this clonotype. This chain connects TRBV11-2 to TRBJ1-1, with D tentatively TRBD1 (6 bases). V gave up 0 bases and J gave up 0 bases, with 17 bases separating them. CDR3 size: 18 residues. Germline V gene data show CDR1 as SGHAT and CDR2 as FQNNGV. The CDR3 loop reads CASSLEGGIVGMNTEAFF. CDR3 nucleotide sequence: TGTGCCAGCAGCTTAGAAGGGGGGATTGTTGGCATGAACACTGAAGCTTTCTTT. Looking up the rest from reference TRBV11-2 and TRBJ1-1 gives the full variable domain: EAGVAQSPRYKIIEKRQSVAFWCNPISGHATLYWYQQILGQGPKLLIQFQNNGVVDDSQLPKDRFSAERLKGVDSTLKIQPAKLEDSAVYLCASSLEGGIVGMNTEAFFGQGTRLTVV.

This clonotype was found many times. The gene calls are TRBV3-1 and TRBJ2-7; D is perhaps TRBD2 (6 bases). The CDR3 has 13 residues. CDR1 is LGHDT and CDR2 is YNNKEL in the germline V gene (reference sequence). The V end lost 1 base, the J end lost 6 bases, and 10 bases lay between the germline ends. The CDR3 region has the DNA TGTGCCAGCAGCCAAGGTAGGCGGGGCGAGCAGTACTTC. Its translation: CASSQGRRGEQYF.

This clonotype was recorded many times. The CDR3 DNA reads as TGCAGTGCTGGGACTAGCGGGGGGCTCTCCTACGAGCAGTACTTC. This sequence encodes CSAGTSGGLSYEQYF. The rearrangement joins TRBV20-1 to TRBJ2-7, with 15 positions matching TRBD2. The CDR3 loop spans 15 amino acids. The J segment lost 0 bases and the V segment lost 5 bases, leaving 2 bases of the junction unmatched. The germline CDR1 and CDR2 sequences are DFQATT and SNEGSKA (reference sequence).

Ten or more counts support this clonotype. The gene calls are TRBV3-1 and TRBJ2-2, with unresolved D. The V gene lost 0 bases and the J gene lost 8 bases, with 10 bases spanning the gap. Germline V lookup: CDR1 LGHDT, CDR2 YNNKEL (reference sequence). The CDR3 covers 14 residues. DNA of the CDR3: TGTGCCAGCAGCCAAGATTCTGGGCCTGGGGAGCTGTTTTTT. Its protein product is CASSQDSGPGELFF.

This clonotype has more than one count but fewer than ten. This rearrangement joins TRBV20-1 to TRBJ1-1; unclear D gene. This CDR3 region has 16 residues. Looked up from germline, CDR1 is DFQATT and CDR2 is SNEGSKA (reference sequence). V lost 0 bases and J lost 0, with 14 bases in between. The CDR3 region is CSARDLLTDVNTEAFF. The CDR3 nucleotides read TGCAGTGCTAGAGATCTTCTGACGGATGTGAACACTGAAGCTTTCTTT.

This clonotype was recorded many times. V and J are TRBV24-1 and TRBJ2-4; no clear D. CDR3 length: 13 residues. Germline loops: CDR1 KGHDR, CDR2 SFDVKD. With 3 bases removed from V and 10 bases from J, the gap between germline ends came to 12 bases. The CDR3 loop is CATSDAALEIQYF. The CDR3 DNA is TGTGCCACCAGTGATGCGGCCTTGGAAATTCAGTACTTC.

Ten or more counts support this clonotype. The chain couples TRBV28 to TRBJ1-5; weak D call: TRBD1 (5 bases). V was pared by 6 bases and J by 1 base, with 16 bases between. The germline CDR1 and CDR2 sequences are MDHEN and SYDVKM. This CDR3 comprises 16 residues. The CDR3 DNA sequence: TGTGCCAGCAGGCCCCCTAGGGGAGGGAGCAATCAGCCCCAGCATTTT. It is translated as CASRPPRGGSNQPQHF.

This clonotype has at least ten counts. V is TRBV28 and J is TRBJ1-3, with no clear D. V lost 3 bases, J lost 0 bases, and 3 bases lay in between. Germline V gives CDR1 MDHEN, CDR2 SYDVKM. The CDR3 has 13 residues. The CDR3 loop is CASSFPSGNTIYF. CDR3 bases: TGTGCCAGCAGTTTCCCCTCTGGAAACACCATATATTTT.